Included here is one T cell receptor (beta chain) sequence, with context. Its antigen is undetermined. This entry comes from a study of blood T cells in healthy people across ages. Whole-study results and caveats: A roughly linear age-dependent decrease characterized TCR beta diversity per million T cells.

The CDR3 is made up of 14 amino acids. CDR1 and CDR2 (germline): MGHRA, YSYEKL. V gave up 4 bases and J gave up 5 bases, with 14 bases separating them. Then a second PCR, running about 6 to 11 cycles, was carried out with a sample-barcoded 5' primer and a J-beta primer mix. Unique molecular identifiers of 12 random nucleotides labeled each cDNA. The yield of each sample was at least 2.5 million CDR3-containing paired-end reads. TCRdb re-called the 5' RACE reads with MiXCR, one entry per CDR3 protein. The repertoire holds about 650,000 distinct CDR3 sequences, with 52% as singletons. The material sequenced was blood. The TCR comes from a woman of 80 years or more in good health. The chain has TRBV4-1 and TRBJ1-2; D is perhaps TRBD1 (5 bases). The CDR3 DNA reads TGCGCCAGCAGCCCACCGGGACGGAGATATGGCTACACCTTC. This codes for CASSPPGRRYGYTF.